This record covers a single T cell receptor (beta chain). The data were obtained in a study of blood T cell repertoires in COVID-19. Study-level background: From the United States, Italy and Spain came samples of acute and convalescent COVID-19. PBMCs, B-cell-depleted T cells, or T cells provided the cDNA or gDNA that made up the material.

The ends lost 4 bases at V and 3 bases at J; junction bases unmatched: 4. This CDR3 is 14 amino acids long. Germline CDR1 and CDR2: SGHDN and FVKESK. Original data processing: Using reference gene primer amplification, nucleated cell counts were estimated. Clones were sequenced by immunoSEQ multiplex PCR, and TCRdb holds only the in-frame ones, with some missing. D and trimming come from the DNA, and the V and J calls and clone size come from that table. The sample holds a few hundred thousand clones, 75% to 90% seen once. The sequence was obtained from a man in his thirties or forties with active or convalescent COVID-19. Input material: peripheral blood. The gene calls are TRBV14 and TRBJ2-7, with 9 bases matching TRBD1. As DNA, the CDR3 is TGTGCCAGCAGCCGTGGACAGGGGTTCTACGAGCAGTACTTC. It translates to CASSRGQGFYEQYF. Supplemented by reference TRBV14 and TRBJ2-7, the full variable domain reads EAGVTQFPSHSVIEKGQTVTLRCDPISGHDNLYWYRRVMGKEIKFLLHFVKESKQDESGMPNNRFLAERTGGTYSTLKVQPAELEDSGVYFCASSRGQGFYEQYFGPGTRLTVT.